This TCR beta chain was retrieved from a study of T cells in tumors after PD-1 blockade (dated by TCRdb to the late 2010s). A note on the overall study: Prior checkpoint blockade, systemic immunosuppressant use, and recent radiotherapy or other anti-cancer therapy within 4 weeks were grounds for patient exclusion. Treatment consisted of either cemiplimab 350 mg every 2 weeks or pembrolizumab 200 mg every 3 weeks. Some patients also continued taking vismodegib 150 mg daily during anti-PD-1 treatment. Clinical response was assessed using RECIST version 1.1. On average, peripheral blood samples had approximately 110,000 TCR templates (range roughly 21,000-257,772) and 36,536 unique clonotypes. To compare clonotypes in blood and tumor, bulk TCR sequencing was done on under 11 peripheral blood samples taken from several patients. The study performed paired single-cell RNA and TCR sequencing on site-matched tumors from BCC or SCC patients before and after anti-PD-1 therapy. Study-level results and caveats: About 40% of the TCR clonotypes from tumors also showed up in blood, and some novel exhausted tumor clones were present in pre-treatment blood, which suggests peripheral recruitment. Where the novel T cell clones came from was not identified, and possible sources could include lymphoid organs or rare unexpanded clones inside the tumor or in the tumor periphery.

The CDR3, from cysteine to phenylalanine, totals 14 residues. The CDR3 DNA has 42 bases and is translated from base 1. In the germline V gene, CDR1 corresponds to SGHTA and CDR2 to FQGNSA. V and J lose 10 bases and 1 base, and a span of 15 bases separates them. Taken with the paper, the label for time point translates to: after anti-PD-1 therapy. For bulk TCRbeta sequencing, genomic DNA was extracted from tumor biopsies or peripheral blood, and input amounts ranged from roughly 600 ng to 6,004 ng. Histologically proven advanced or metastatic basal or squamous cell carcinoma was present in all patients, all of whom were poor candidates for surgical resection. Of the approximately ten patients making up the basal cell carcinoma cohort, roughly eight underwent bulk tumor TCR sequencing. The immunoSEQ platform was used for deep TCRbeta sequencing. Processing in the source paper ran as follows. Only productive rearrangements were exported from the immunoSEQ Analyzer for downstream analysis. T cell phenotypes were assigned to bulk TCRbeta clonotypes by matching the clonotypes to single-cell RNA+TCR-seq clones that had the same TCRbeta sequence. Using bulk TCR sequencing data, clone enrichment in tumor was calculated by dividing a clone's tumor frequency by the same clone's PBMC frequency. TCRs were sorted with GLIPH into specificity groups, meaning clusters of distinct TCRs that share CDR3 motifs and likely recognize common antigens. TCRdb's version of the immuneACCESS table is confined to in-frame rearrangements and falls short of the full clone set. An unresolved V gene accounts for under half of the shortfall where checked; the remainder is of unknown origin. The V and J calls and clone size were taken over from that table, and D and trimming were inferred from the DNA. Here the sample has 14,000 to 15,000 clones; roughly 80% occur a single time. The top ten clones comprise approximately 22% of the sample.

As for this clone: Its antigen is currently not known. Base quality data are lacking; no much larger clone is found one base away.

The chain employs TRBV7-2 and TRBJ2-3; a tentative D match to TRBD1 spans 6 bases. The sample consisted of PBMCs, taken after anti-PD-1 treatment. This receptor was obtained from a human donor with basal cell carcinoma. Here is the DNA: TGTGCCACCCAGGGGCTACTCGGCACAGATACGCAGTATTTT. This gives the protein CATQGLLGTDTQYF.